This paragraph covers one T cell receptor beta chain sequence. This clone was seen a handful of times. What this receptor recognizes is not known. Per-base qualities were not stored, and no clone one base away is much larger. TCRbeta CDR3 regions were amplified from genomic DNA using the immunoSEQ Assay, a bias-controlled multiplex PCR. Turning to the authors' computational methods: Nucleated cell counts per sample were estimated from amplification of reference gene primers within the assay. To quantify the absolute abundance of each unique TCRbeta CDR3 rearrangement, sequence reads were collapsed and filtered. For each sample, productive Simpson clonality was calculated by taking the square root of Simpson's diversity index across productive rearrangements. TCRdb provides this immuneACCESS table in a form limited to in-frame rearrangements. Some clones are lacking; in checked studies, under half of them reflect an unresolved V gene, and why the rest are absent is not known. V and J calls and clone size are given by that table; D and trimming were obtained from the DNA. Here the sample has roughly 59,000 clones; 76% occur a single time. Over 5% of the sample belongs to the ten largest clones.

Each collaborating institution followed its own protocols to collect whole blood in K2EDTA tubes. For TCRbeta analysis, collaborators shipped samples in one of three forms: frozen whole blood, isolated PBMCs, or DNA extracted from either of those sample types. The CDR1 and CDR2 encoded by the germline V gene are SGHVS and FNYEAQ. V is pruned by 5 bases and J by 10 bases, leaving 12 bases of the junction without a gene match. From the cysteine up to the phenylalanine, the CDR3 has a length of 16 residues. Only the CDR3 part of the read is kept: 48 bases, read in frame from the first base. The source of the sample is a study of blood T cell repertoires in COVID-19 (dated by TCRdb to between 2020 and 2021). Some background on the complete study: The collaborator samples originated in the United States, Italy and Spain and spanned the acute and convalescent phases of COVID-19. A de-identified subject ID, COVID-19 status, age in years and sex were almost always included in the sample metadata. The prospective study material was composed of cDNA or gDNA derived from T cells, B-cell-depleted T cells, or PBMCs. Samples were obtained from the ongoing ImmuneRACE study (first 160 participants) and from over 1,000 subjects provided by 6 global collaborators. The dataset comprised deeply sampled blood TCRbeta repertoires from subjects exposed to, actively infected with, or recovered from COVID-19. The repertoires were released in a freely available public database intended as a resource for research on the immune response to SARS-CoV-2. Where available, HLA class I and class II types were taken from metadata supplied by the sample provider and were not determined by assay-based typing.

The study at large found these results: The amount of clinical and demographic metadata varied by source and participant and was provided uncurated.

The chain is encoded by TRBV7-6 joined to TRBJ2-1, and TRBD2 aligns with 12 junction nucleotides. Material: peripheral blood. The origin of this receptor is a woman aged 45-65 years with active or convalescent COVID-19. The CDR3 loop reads CASSQTSGSGQLEQFF. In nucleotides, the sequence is TGTGCCAGCAGCCAGACTAGCGGGAGCGGGCAATTAGAGCAGTTCTTC.